This TCR beta chain is from a study of shared clonotypes between healthy human individuals. Overall study results and limits: Rarefaction exposed incomplete sorted-subset sequencing despite large depth. The naive CD4 repertoires of several donors were compared, and approximately 5% of clonotypes were shared. Memory subsets generally showed smaller estimated richness than naive subsets did.

The assay was immunoSEQ multiplex PCR, and TCRdb's table has in-frame clones only and misses some. The sample lists 2 million to 2.5 million clones; 85% to 95% were seen once. Details on this clone: The antigen is not known.

Splitting of CD4+ cells produced CD45RA+ naive and CD45RA-negative memory subsets. The specimen sequenced was naive CD4+ T cells from PBMCs. Subset defined: CD45RA+ positively selected. The receptor comes from a man between 18 and 29 years old in good health. Some clones in this sample may be carry-over from other donors' samples.

Written as DNA, the CDR3 is TGTGCCTGGAGTCGGACCGGGACGCTCGTCGGGGGCTACACCTTC. Translated: CAWSRTGTLVGGYTF. The rearrangement uses TRBV30 and TRBJ1-2; weak D call: TRBD1 (5 bases). Trimming removed 2 bases from V and 8 bases from J, with 21 bases in between. Germline assignment: CDR1 GTSNPN and CDR2 SVGIG (reference sequence). CDR3 length: 15 residues.